The source of this TCR beta chain is a study of siplizumab effects on memory and regulatory T cells. The V gene's germline CDR1 is LNHDA and CDR2 SQIVND (reference sequence). This CDR3 spans 13 amino acids. Germline trimming cut 5 bases from V and 2 bases from J; bases unmatched to any gene: 3. Study findings and constraints: Tregs proliferating in siplizumab cultures lacked confirmation of their suppressive function.

TCRdb's copy holds only in-frame clones and misses some; the assay was immunoSEQ multiplex PCR. The sample has about 18,000 clones, approximately 50% seen once. A note on this clone: The antigen remains undetermined.

The mixed lymphocyte reaction cells were grown together in coculture at 37°C for around 6 days. This clonotype was obtained from a human donor in good health; the cells came from an allogeneic mixed lymphocyte reaction. This rearrangement joins TRBV19 to TRBJ2-7; the match to TRBD1 covers 7 bases. Source material: CFSE-low (dividing) CD4+ T cells sorted from an allogeneic mixed lymphocyte reaction. The chain's CDR3 is CASSRQGTYEQYF. DNA for the CDR3: TGTGCCAGTAGTCGACAGGGCACCTACGAGCAGTACTTC. Based on the CDR3 plus reference TRBV19 and TRBJ2-7, the full variable domain is DGGITQSPKYLFRKEGQNVTLSCEQNLNHDAMYWYRQDPGQGLRLIYYSQIVNDFQKGDIAEGYSVSREKKESFPLTVTSAQKNPTAFYLCASSRQGTYEQYFGPGTRLTVT.